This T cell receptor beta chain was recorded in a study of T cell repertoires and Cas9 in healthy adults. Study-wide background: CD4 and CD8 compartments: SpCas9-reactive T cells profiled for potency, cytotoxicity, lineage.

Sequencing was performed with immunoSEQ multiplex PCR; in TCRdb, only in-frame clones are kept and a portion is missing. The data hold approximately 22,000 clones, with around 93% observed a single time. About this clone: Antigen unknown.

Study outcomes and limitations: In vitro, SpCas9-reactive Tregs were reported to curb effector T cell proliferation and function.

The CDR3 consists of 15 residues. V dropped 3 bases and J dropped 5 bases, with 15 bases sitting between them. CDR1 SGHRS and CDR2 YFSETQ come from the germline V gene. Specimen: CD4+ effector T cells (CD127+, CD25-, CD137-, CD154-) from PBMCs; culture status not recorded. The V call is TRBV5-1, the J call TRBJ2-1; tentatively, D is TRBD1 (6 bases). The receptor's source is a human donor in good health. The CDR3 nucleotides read TGCGCCAGCAGCTGGACCTTCGGACAGAACAATGAGCAGTTCTTC. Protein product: CASSWTFGQNNEQFF.